This TCR beta chain was identified in a study of cytomegalovirus exposure and HLA in healthy donors. Looked up from germline, CDR1 is SNHLY and CDR2 is FYNNEI. The CDR3 covers 16 residues. Regarding the study as a whole: Most TCR beta V segments were productive about 87% or about 30% of the time in an earlier analysis.

PCR involved 60 Vbeta and 13 Jbeta primers. In the source study's methods: A later analysis tallied 65 million to 85 million unique TCR beta chains, around 12 million of them shared. TCRdb keeps only in-frame clones here, not all; method: immunoSEQ multiplex PCR. The V and J calls and clone size are taken from that table; D and trimming were inferred from the DNA. Of approximately 120,000 clones listed, about 78% are singletons. Comments on this clone: Antigen unknown. One end of the junction varies from germline; a read error may be responsible.

This clonotype was obtained from a female donor in good health and CMV-seronegative. Input material: PBMCs. J is TRBJ2-6 and V is TRBV2; D might be TRBD1 (6 bases). The CDR3 region is CASSPGQPSGANGLTF. The CDR3 DNA reads as TGTGCCAGCAGCCCAGGACAGCCCTCTGGGGCCAACGGCCTGACTTTC.